What follows describes a single T cell receptor (beta chain). The antigen is unknown. These data are taken from a study of CXCR3-negative and CXCR3-positive naive CD8 T cells. Study observations and caveats: Similar levels of surface CD5 were seen between naive subsets; TCR strength was inferred from TRB CDR3 properties. More hydrophobic TRB CDR3s occurred in CXCR3-positive than in CXCR3-negative naive cells.

The study made its TRB cDNA libraries by 5' RACE, adding UMI labels. From its re-call of the 5' RACE reads, TCRdb lists each CDR3 protein once, without DNA. In all, the sample yields some 150,000 distinct CDR3 sequences. Germline V CDR1 and CDR2: SQVTM, ANQGSEA. This CDR3 is built from 18 residues. This chain joins TRBV29-1 and TRBJ2-7; TCRdb outputs TRBD1, but without DNA this stays unchecked. This clonotype was sampled from a human donor in good health. Some clones in this sample may be carry-over from other donors' samples. Material: naive CXCR3+ CD8+ T cells from blood. Specified subset: CD45RO-CCR7+CD27+CD95- naive CD8+ T cells expressing CXCR3 (TNR3+). The CDR3 region is CSVSGLGQGSPNLHEQYF.